This TCR beta chain came from a study of tumor and adjacent non-tumor tissue in lung cancer. Per germline, CDR1 SGHAT and CDR2 FQNNGV. CDR3 length: 14 amino acids. A note on this clonotype: Its antigen is still unknown. The junction shows a germline mismatch at one end, possibly a read error.

General study points: Significantly higher TCR diversity was found in tumor than normal lung.

A modified ARM-PCR protocol with three rounds of nested PCR amplified TCRbeta. In TCRdb, the multiplex PCR reads were re-called with MiXCR into one record per CDR3 protein. Of 220,000 or so distinct CDR3 sequences in the sample, about 76% are singletons; the top ten hold approximately 25%. No cell sorting was done before RNA was extracted from the tissue. Source material: lung tumor tissue. This chain connects TRBV11-2 to TRBJ2-7, with no clear D. This TCR was sampled from a man in his sixties with non-small cell lung cancer. The CDR3 here is CTSSFRVPSLEQYF. For the CDR3, the DNA is TGTACCAGCAGCTTCCGGGTCCCCTCCCTCGAGCAGTACTTC.